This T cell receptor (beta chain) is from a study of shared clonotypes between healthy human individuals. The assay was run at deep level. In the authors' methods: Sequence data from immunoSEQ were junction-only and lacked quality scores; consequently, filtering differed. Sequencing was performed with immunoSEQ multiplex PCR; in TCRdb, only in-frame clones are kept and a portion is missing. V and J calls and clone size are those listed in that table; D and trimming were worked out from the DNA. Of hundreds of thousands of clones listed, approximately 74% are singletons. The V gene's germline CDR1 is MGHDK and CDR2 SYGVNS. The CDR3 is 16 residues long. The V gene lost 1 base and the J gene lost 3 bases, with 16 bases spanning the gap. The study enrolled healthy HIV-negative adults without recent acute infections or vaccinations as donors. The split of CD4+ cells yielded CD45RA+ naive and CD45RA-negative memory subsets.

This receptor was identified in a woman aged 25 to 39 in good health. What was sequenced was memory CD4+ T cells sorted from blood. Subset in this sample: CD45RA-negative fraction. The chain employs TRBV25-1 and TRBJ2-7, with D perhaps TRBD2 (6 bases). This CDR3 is CASSESRVGTFYEQYF. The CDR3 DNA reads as TGTGCCAGCAGTGAATCTAGGGTTGGGACTTTCTACGAGCAGTACTTC.